The subject of this entry is one T cell receptor beta chain. No antigen is known for it. The sample is drawn from a study of shared clonotypes between healthy human individuals. Study-wide findings and caveats: Around 5% was the fraction of naive CD4 clonotypes found shared across four donors. Richness estimates generally favored naive over memory subsets. Incomplete sequencing of sorted subsets was indicated by rarefaction despite large depth.

The CDR3 runs 14 residues. V was cut by 5 bases and J by 8 bases, with 15 bases left in between. CDR1 and CDR2 from the germline V gene are SGHTA and FQGNSA. Method: immunoSEQ multiplex PCR; TCRdb's copy keeps in-frame clones and lacks some. Seen here are 2 million to 2.5 million clones, under 95% observed once, and the top ten hold approximately 0.4%. The receptor comes from a man between 18 and 35 years old in good health. Some clones in this sample may be carry-over from other donors' samples. The sequencing sample was made of naive CD4+ T cells from PBMCs. Subset meaning: CD45RA+ positively selected. This chain connects TRBV7-2 to TRBJ1-4; a possible D gene is TRBD1 (5 bases). In DNA, the CDR3 is TGTGCCAGCAGCGCAGGGTCCGAACGAGAAAAACTGTTTTTT. This encodes CASSAGSEREKLFF.